This TCR beta chain was identified during a study of tumor-infiltrating lymphocytes in primary liver carcinoma. Study summary: All patients, whether men or women, fell within 30 to 69 years of age. Study-wide points: Blood's top-250-clone fraction was significantly lower than that of tumors (p = 0.039).

In the case of this clonotype: The target antigen is unknown. Relative to the germline gene, one junction end is altered; a read error may explain this.

Germline CDR1 is SGHNT and CDR2 is YENEEA. The CDR3 contains 16 residues. The template, roughly 0.45 ug total RNA, yielded TCR beta cDNA made with a constant-region primer. The TCR beta library was amplified through three nested multiplex PCR rounds in a modified ARM-PCR procedure. Rounds one and two of PCR, each of 10 cycles, were primed with TRBV1-TRBV30 forward primers and a C-beta reverse primer. TCRdb re-called the multiplex PCR reads with MiXCR, one entry per CDR3 protein. The sample holds some 200,000 distinct CDR3 sequences, approximately 65% seen once. Blood RNA originated from unsorted whole blood, with germline DNA additionally extracted. Preoperatively, about 4 milliliters of peripheral blood were collected.

Sample: peripheral blood. The V and J genes are TRBV11-3 and TRBJ2-3, with D perhaps TRBD1 (5 bases). The sequence derives from a woman aged 60-75 years with primary liver carcinoma and hepatitis B virus infection. Here the CDR3 reads CVSSLDSGSVTDTQYF. In nucleotides, the CDR3 is TGTGTCAGCAGCTTAGATTCAGGGTCTGTGACGGATACGCAGTATTTT.